Below, 22 T cell receptor beta chains from the same sample are listed, as sequenced in a study of T cells in localized non-small cell lung cancer. Sequencing used immunoSEQ multiplex PCR; TCRdb keeps in-frame clones, though not all of them. The profile shows roughly 24,000 clones, 85% to 90% of them singletons. Sequencing used peripheral blood, obtained before any cancer treatment. Receptors originate from a woman between 40 and 69 years old with stage I lung adenocarcinoma.

The rearrangement uses TRBV12-5 and TRBJ2-3, with 12 nucleotides matching TRBD2. V was clipped by 6 bases and J by 1 base; unmatched bases: 8. The CDR3 covers 17 residues. CDR1 and CDR2 (germline): LGHNT, FRNRAP. The CDR3 bases are TGTGCTAGTGGCCCAATGGGACTAGCGGGCCGCACAGATACGCAGTATTTT. This gives the protein CASGPMGLAGRTDTQYF. The full variable domain, with the rest looked up from reference TRBV12-5 and TRBJ2-3, is DARVTQTPRHKVTEMGQEVTMRCQPILGHNTVFWYRQTMMQGLELLAYFRNRAPLDDSGMPKDRFSAEMPDATLATLKIQPSEPRDSAVYFCASGPMGLAGRTDTQYFGPGTRLTVL.

V gene TRBV18 combines with J gene TRBJ2-1; D remains ambiguous. Germline loops: CDR1 KGHSH, CDR2 LQKENI. V was shortened by 6 bases and J by 2 bases, with 14 bases between the two germline ends. This CDR3 has 15 amino acids. The CDR3 nucleotides read TGTGCCAGCTCCCCAGGTGGGGTGGCCTACAATGAGCAGTTCTTC. Protein: CASSPGGVAYNEQFF.

The chain combines TRBV11-1 with TRBJ2-5; D is perhaps TRBD1 or TRBD2 (5 bases each). This CDR3 is 14 amino acids long. The germline CDR1 and CDR2 sequences are SGHAT and FQDESV (reference sequence). Between the trimmed V and J ends, which lost 2 bases and 5 bases, there was a span of 12 bases. The CDR3 spells CASSLFGRDETQYF. The CDR3 region has the DNA TGTGCCAGCAGCTTATTCGGCAGGGACGAGACCCAGTACTTC. The whole variable domain, filled in from reference TRBV11-1 and TRBJ2-5, reads EAEVAQSPRYKITEKSQAVAFWCDPISGHATLYWYRQILGQGPELLVQFQDESVVDDSQLPKDRFSAERLKGVDSTLKIQPAELGDSAMYLCASSLFGRDETQYFGPGTRLLVL.

This chain connects TRBV11-3 to TRBJ2-1; tentative D call: TRBD2 (5 bases). CDR1 and CDR2 (germline): SGHNT, YENEEA. V was trimmed by 2 bases and J by 10 bases, leaving 18 bases between them. The CDR3 runs to 15 residues. Here the CDR3 reads CASSLPGSGHNEQFF. The CDR3 nucleotides read TGTGCCAGCAGCTTACCGGGGTCGGGCCATAACGAGCAGTTCTTC.

The chain recombines TRBV14 with TRBJ2-2, with 7 bases aligning to TRBD1. The V and J ends lost 4 bases and 5 bases, in that order; junction bases with no gene match: 1. Looked up from germline, CDR1 is SGHDN and CDR2 is FVKESK. This CDR3 spans 13 amino acids. The chain's CDR3 is CASSRQGTGELFF. In nucleotides, the CDR3 is TGTGCCAGCAGCCGACAGGGTACCGGGGAGCTGTTTTTT.

The chain uses TRBV27 and TRBJ1-5; D is unresolved. Per germline, CDR1 MNHEY and CDR2 SMNVEV (reference sequence). This CDR3 contains 14 residues. V lost 3 bases and J lost 0, with 6 bases in between. As DNA, the CDR3 is TGTGCCAGCAGTTTTGCTTATAGCAATCAGCCCCAGCATTTT. Translating it yields CASSFAYSNQPQHF.

The chain has TRBV6-6 and TRBJ1-5; D unclear. This CDR3 contains 12 residues. The germline V gene has CDR1 MNHNY and CDR2 SVGAGI (reference sequence). V dropped 6 bases and J dropped 9 bases, with 12 bases sitting between them. CDR3 DNA sequence: TGTGCCAGCAGAGTTCATAGAGGGCCCCAGCATTTT. Protein: CASRVHRGPQHF.

This clone was seen just once. The chain has TRBV10-3 and TRBJ1-1; a possible D gene is TRBD1 (6 bases). This CDR3 is 14 amino acids long. The V end was cut by 0 bases, the J end by 7 bases, with 12 bases between. The V gene's germline CDR1 is ENHRY and CDR2 SYGVKD. The CDR3 DNA is TGTGCCATCAGTGAGTCGAACAGGGAAAATGAAGCTTTCTTT. As protein: CAISESNRENEAFF.

This clone has a single count. The V and J genes are TRBV18 and TRBJ2-1; D perhaps matches TRBD1 (5 bases). The germline V and J ends were trimmed by 6 bases and 5 bases, with 11 bases remaining between them. CDR1 and CDR2 from the germline V gene are KGHSH and LQKENI. The CDR3 length is 13 residues. This chain's CDR3 is CASSPPGNNEQFF. In DNA, the CDR3 is TGTGCCAGCTCGCCCCCAGGGAACAATGAGCAGTTCTTC.

J is TRBJ1-5 and V is TRBV6-5; D remains unclear. Germline V CDR1 and CDR2: MNHEY, SVGAGI. V lost 5 bases, J lost 7 bases, and 18 bases lay in between. The CDR3 length is 15 residues. The CDR3 nucleotides are TGTGCCAGCAGTCCCTCTGGGGAAAGGAGCCAGCCCCAGCATTTT. Its translation: CASSPSGERSQPQHF.

The chain uses TRBV11-1 and TRBJ2-5; 13 bases align to TRBD2. V lost 6 bases to trimming and J lost 0 bases; unmatched junction nucleotides: 4. The CDR3 totals 16 residues. Germline values: CDR1 SGHAT, CDR2 FQDESV (reference sequence). CDR3 coding DNA: TGTGCCAGCAGGTGGACTAGCGGGGGCCACCAAGAGACCCAGTACTTC. It yields the protein CASRWTSGGHQETQYF.

This chain links TRBV5-1 with TRBJ2-6, with a weak D call TRBD1 (6 bases). The CDR3 is made up of 16 amino acids. With 4 bases removed from V and 0 bases from J, the gap between germline ends came to 11 bases. Germline CDR1 reads SGHRS; CDR2 reads YFSETQ. CDR3 loop: CASSLTGLSGANVLTF. CDR3 coding DNA: TGCGCCAGCAGCCTGACAGGACTCTCTGGGGCCAACGTCCTGACTTTC.

The J gene is TRBJ1-3, the V gene TRBV5-4; D unclear. Trimming stripped 2 bases from V and 1 base from J, with 7 bases between. The CDR3 runs 14 residues. Germline CDR1 reads SGHNT; CDR2 reads YYREEE (reference sequence). For the CDR3, the DNA is TGTGCCAGCAGCTTACTCGGTTCTGGAAACACCATATATTTT. Protein product: CASSLLGSGNTIYF.

The chain combines TRBV21-1 with TRBJ2-1; the table's D call of TRBD2 was not tested on the DNA. TRBV21-1 is a listed pseudogene. This CDR3 is 19 amino acids long. CDR3 in amino acids: CASSKVVSDFYYKSNEQFF. CDR3 nucleotide sequence: TGTGCCAGCAGCAAAGTGGTTTCTGACTTCTATTACAAGAGCAATGAGCAGTTCTTC.

The chain uses TRBV21-1 and TRBJ2-1; the table calls TRBD2, which could not be checked here. TRBV21-1 is noted as a pseudogene. CDR3 length: 15 amino acids. DNA for the CDR3: TGTGCCAGCAGCAAAGCTTGGCGGGGCTACAATGAGCAGTTCTTC. Translated, it gives CASSKAWRGYNEQFF.

DNA for the CDR3: TGTGCCTCGAAACACGACACTGAAGCTTTCTTT. This codes for CASKHDTEAFF. The rearrangement uses TRBV10-3 and TRBJ1-1, with D hard to call. Germline loops: CDR1 ENHRY, CDR2 SYGVKD. The CDR3 length is 11 residues. V shed 11 bases and J shed 3 bases, with 10 bases lying between them.

The V gene is TRBV11-3, the J gene TRBJ2-4, with TRBD1 identical over 7 bases. This CDR3 has 16 residues. The germline gives CDR1 SGHNT, CDR2 YENEEA. J lost 7 bases, V lost 4 bases, and 13 bases had no gene match. CDR3 sequence (DNA): TGTGCCAGCAGCTCCCGGACAGGCGACGAGACTAACATTCAGTACTTC. Amino acids: CASSSRTGDETNIQYF.

V is TRBV9 and J is TRBJ1-3; D is unresolved. The CDR3 sequence is 16 residues long. V lost 4 bases to trimming and J lost 4 bases, with 18 bases between them. Germline assignment: CDR1 SGDLS and CDR2 YYNGEE. CDR3 in DNA: TGTGCCAGCAGCCCGTGGACTGACCTCTCCGGAAACACCATATATTTT. It codes for CASSPWTDLSGNTIYF.

V gene TRBV5-1 combines with J gene TRBJ2-5; tentative D call: TRBD2 (6 bases). CDR3 size: 15 residues. V was clipped by 0 bases and J by 2 bases, with 11 bases between them. Per the germline V gene, CDR1 is SGHRS and CDR2 is YFSETQ. CDR3 residues: CASSLVRTKQETQYF. The CDR3 bases are TGCGCCAGCAGCTTGGTCCGGACTAAACAAGAGACCCAGTACTTC. The full variable domain, rest sourced from reference TRBV5-1 and TRBJ2-5, is KAGVTQTPRYLIKTRGQQVTLSCSPISGHRSVSWYQQTPGQGLQFLFEYFSETQRNKGNFPGRFSGRQFSNSRSEMNVSTLELGDSALYLCASSLVRTKQETQYFGPGTRLLVL.

V gene TRBV7-2 combines with J gene TRBJ1-2; D is ambiguous. This CDR3 is built from 12 residues. Germline CDR1 and CDR2: SGHTA and FQGNSA. The germline V and J ends were trimmed by 5 bases and 6 bases, with 10 bases remaining between them. CDR3 bases: TGTGCCAGCAGCCCAGCGAGTCATGGCTACACCTTC. Amino acid sequence: CASSPASHGYTF. Based on the CDR3 plus reference TRBV7-2 and TRBJ1-2, the full variable domain is GAGVSQSPSNKVTEKGKDVELRCDPISGHTALYWYRQSLGQGLEFLIYFQGNSAPDKSGLPSDRFSAERTGGSVSTLTIQRTQQEDSAVYLCASSPASHGYTFGSGTRLTVV.

The chain employs TRBV2 and TRBJ2-1; perhaps TRBD1 as D (6 bases). Trimming left V 8 bases short and J 9 bases short, with 23 bases between. The germline gives CDR1 SNHLY, CDR2 FYNNEI. The CDR3 is made up of 15 amino acids. Here the CDR3 DNA reads TGTGCCAGCCTTAGAGACAGGAGCACCCCCGGTGAGCAGTTCTTC. Amino acid sequence: CASLRDRSTPGEQFF.

The rearrangement joins TRBV14 to TRBJ1-1; 7 positions match TRBD1. With V trimmed by 8 bases and J by 2 bases, 5 bases remained unmatched. Germline V CDR1 and CDR2: SGHDN, FVKESK. The CDR3 spans 13 residues. CDR3 amino acids: CASQGQLNTEAFF. The DNA of the CDR3 is TGTGCCAGCCAGGGACAGCTAAACACTGAAGCTTTCTTT.